The rows below give T cell receptor beta chains drawn from one sample of a study of T cells after yellow fever vaccination. TCRdb re-called the 5' RACE reads through MiXCR, storing one row per CDR3 protein. The data show 450,000 to 600,000 distinct CDR3 sequences, roughly 17% seen once. Sequencing was performed on PBMCs, taken around 5 days after the first yellow fever vaccination. Receptor source: a man younger than 35 who received the YFV17D yellow fever vaccine. CDR3s include the opening cysteine and the closing phenylalanine or tryptophan. The D gene is left open where the match is weak. Part of the rows lack a size; the others show once, few, many or a class for expanded clones.

D gene	clone size	V gene	J gene	CDR3 protein	CDR3 DNA
TRBD1	-	TRBV10-3	TRBJ1-6	CAISPGQGNSPLHF	TGTGCCATCAGTCCTGGACAGGGTAATTCACCCCTCCACTTT
-	-	TRBV7-6	TRBJ2-5	CASSAVVTKETQYF	TGTGCCAGCAGCGCAGTGGTCACAAAAGAGACCCAGTACTTC
-	-	TRBV7-9	TRBJ1-5	CASSLEGSQPQHF	TGTGCCAGCAGCTTAGAGGGGAGCCAGCCCCAGCATTTT
-	-	TRBV2	TRBJ2-5	CATRQDMGKETQYF	TGTGCCACCCGACAGGATATGGGGAAAGAGACCCAGTACTTC
-	few	TRBV7-9	TRBJ1-2	CASSWGNYGYTF	TGTGCCAGCAGCTGGGGAAACTATGGCTACACCTTC
TRBD1	-	TRBV6-1	TRBJ2-1	CASRHGQGTFSYNEQFF	TGTGCCAGCAGACACGGACAGGGTACTTTCTCCTACAATGAGCAGTTCTTC
-	few	TRBV20-1	TRBJ2-1	CSASRRTGNEQFF	TGCAGTGCTAGTCGTCGGACGGGGAATGAGCAGTTCTTC
TRBD1	few	TRBV11-2	TRBJ2-1	CASSLEGTEFYEQFF	TGTGCCAGCAGCTTAGAAGGGACAGAATTTTATGAGCAGTTCTTC
-	-	TRBV28	TRBJ2-2	CASSWEGAPGELFF	TGTGCCAGCAGTTGGGAGGGGGCCCCCGGGGAGCTGTTTTTT
TRBD1	few	TRBV12-3/TRBV12-4	TRBJ2-2	CASSPRTGDPGELFF	TGTGCCAGCAGTCCCCGGACAGGGGATCCCGGGGAGCTGTTTTTT
TRBD1	-	TRBV4-2	TRBJ2-3	CASSQVTGNTDTQYF	TGTGCCAGCAGCCAAGTGACAGGGAACACAGATACGCAGTATTTT
-	few	TRBV23-1	TRBJ2-1	CASKVPGHSSYNEQFF	TGCGCCAGCAAAGTTCCGGGACACAGCTCCTACAATGAGCAGTTCTTC
-	-	TRBV6-1	TRBJ2-3	CASSNSASTDTQYF	TGTGCCAGCAGCAATTCGGCTAGCACAGATACGCAGTATTTT
-	many	TRBV11-1	TRBJ1-5	CASSLAPPGRGGNQPQHF	TGTGCCAGCAGCTTAGCCCCGCCGGGCAGGGGAGGCAATCAGCCCCAGCATTTT
-	-	TRBV12-3/TRBV12-4	TRBJ2-2	CASSFFQGTNTGELFF	TGTGCCAGCAGTTTCTTCCAGGGGACGAACACCGGGGAGCTGTTTTTT
TRBD2	few	TRBV4-2	TRBJ2-5	CASSRSSGEEQETQYF	TGTGCCAGCAGCAGAAGTAGCGGGGAGGAACAAGAGACCCAGTACTTC
TRBD1	few	TRBV20-1	TRBJ2-2	CSAEPDRVRRELFF	TGCAGTGCCGAGCCGGACAGGGTGCGGCGGGAGCTGTTTTTT
TRBD1	few	TRBV27	TRBJ2-2	CASLPGQGTGELFF	TGTGCCAGCCTACCGGGACAGGGGACCGGGGAGCTGTTTTTT
-	-	TRBV5-1	TRBJ1-1	CASSFAPGFTEAFF	TGCGCCAGCAGCTTTGCCCCAGGGTTCACTGAAGCTTTCTTT
TRBD2	-	TRBV6-5	TRBJ2-3	CASSYAGTSGGVADTQYF	TGTGCCAGCAGTTACGCGGGGACTAGCGGGGGGGTTGCAGATACGCAGTATTTT
-	many	TRBV7-2	TRBJ2-5	CASSLSAAQETQYF	TGTGCCAGCAGCTTATCAGCGGCTCAAGAGACCCAGTACTTC
-	few	TRBV12-3/TRBV12-4	TRBJ2-2	CASSPLGLLNTGELFF	TGTGCCAGCAGCCCACTGGGGCTCCTGAACACCGGGGAGCTGTTTTTT
TRBD1	few	TRBV19	TRBJ2-2	CASSIWTGRTGELFF	TGTGCCAGTAGTATATGGACAGGGCGGACCGGGGAGCTGTTTTTT
-	many	TRBV15	TRBJ1-4	CATTTMGGEKLFF	TGTGCCACCACCACCATGGGAGGTGAAAAACTGTTTTTT
-	-	TRBV11-1	TRBJ2-1	CASSLGGPLNYNEQFF	TGTGCCAGCAGCTTAGGAGGGCCTCTAAACTACAATGAGCAGTTCTTC
TRBD2	-	TRBV20-1	TRBJ2-1	CSARGGGYNEQFF	TGCAGTGCTAGGGGCGGGGGCTACAATGAGCAGTTCTTC
-	few	TRBV20-1	TRBJ2-4	CSARSRGAKNIQYF	TGCAGTGCTAGAAGCAGAGGTGCCAAAAACATTCAGTACTTC
TRBD1	-	TRBV24-1	TRBJ2-1	CATSENGQGGVEQFF	TGTGCCACCAGTGAGAACGGACAGGGGGGTGTCGAGCAGTTCTTC